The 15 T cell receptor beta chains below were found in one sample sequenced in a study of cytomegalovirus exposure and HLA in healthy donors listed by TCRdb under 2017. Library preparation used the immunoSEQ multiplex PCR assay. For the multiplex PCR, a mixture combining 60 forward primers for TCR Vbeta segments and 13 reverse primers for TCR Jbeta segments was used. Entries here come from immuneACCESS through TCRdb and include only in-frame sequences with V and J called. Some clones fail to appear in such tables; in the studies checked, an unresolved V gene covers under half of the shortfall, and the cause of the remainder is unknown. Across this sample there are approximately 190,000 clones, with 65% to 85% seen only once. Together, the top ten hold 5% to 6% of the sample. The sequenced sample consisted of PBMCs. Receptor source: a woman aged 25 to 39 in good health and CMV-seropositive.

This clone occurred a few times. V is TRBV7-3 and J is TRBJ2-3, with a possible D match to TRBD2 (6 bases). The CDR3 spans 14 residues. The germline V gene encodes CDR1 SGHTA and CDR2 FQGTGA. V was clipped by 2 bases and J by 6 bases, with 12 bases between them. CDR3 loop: CASSLASAGDTQYF. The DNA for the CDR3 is TGTGCCAGCAGCTTAGCATCGGCGGGGGATACGCAGTATTTT.

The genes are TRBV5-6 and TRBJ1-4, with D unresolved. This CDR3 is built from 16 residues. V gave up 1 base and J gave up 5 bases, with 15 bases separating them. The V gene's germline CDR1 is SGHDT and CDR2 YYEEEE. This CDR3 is CASSLIGKKRNEKLFF. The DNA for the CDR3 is TGTGCCAGCAGCTTGATCGGTAAGAAGAGGAATGAAAAACTGTTTTTT.

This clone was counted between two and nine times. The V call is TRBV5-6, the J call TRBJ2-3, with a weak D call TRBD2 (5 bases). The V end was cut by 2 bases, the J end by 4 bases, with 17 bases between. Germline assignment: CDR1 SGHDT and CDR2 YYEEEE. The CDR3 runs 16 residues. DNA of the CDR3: TGTGCCAGCAGCTTTGCTGTCGAGGGTTTTGCAGATACGCAGTATTTT. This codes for CASSFAVEGFADTQYF.

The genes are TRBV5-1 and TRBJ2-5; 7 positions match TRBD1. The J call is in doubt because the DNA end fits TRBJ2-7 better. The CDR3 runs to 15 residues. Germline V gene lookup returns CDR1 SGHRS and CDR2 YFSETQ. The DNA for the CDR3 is TGCGCCAGCAGCTTGAGACAGGGTAGCTCCTACGAGCAGTACTTC. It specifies CASSLRQGSSYEQYF.

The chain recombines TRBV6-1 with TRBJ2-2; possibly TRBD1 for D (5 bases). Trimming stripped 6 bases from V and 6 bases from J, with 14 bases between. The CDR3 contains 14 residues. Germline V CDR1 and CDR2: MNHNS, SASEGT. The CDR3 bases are TGTGCCAGCAGGAGCCAGGGCGGTGCCGGGGAGCTGTTTTTT. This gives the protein CASRSQGGAGELFF.

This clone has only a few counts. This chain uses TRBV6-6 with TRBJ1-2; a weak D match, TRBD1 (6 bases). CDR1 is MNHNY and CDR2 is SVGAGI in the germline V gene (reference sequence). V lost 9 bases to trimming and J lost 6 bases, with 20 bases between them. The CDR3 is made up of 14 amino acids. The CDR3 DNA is TGTGCCAGTGAGGGGACATCGATTCGGGATGGCTACACCTTC. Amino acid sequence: CASEGTSIRDGYTF.

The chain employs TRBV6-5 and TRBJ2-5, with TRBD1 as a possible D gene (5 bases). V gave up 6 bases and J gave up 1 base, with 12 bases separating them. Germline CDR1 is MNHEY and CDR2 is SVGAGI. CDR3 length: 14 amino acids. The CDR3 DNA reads TGTGCCAGCAGGCCCAGACAGATCCAAGAGACCCAGTACTTC. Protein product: CASRPRQIQETQYF.

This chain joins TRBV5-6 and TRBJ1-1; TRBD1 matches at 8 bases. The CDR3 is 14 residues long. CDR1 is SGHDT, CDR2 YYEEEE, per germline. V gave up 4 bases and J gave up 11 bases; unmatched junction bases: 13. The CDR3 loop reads CASSPPNRGGYAFF. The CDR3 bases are TGTGCCAGCAGCCCTCCAAACAGGGGGGGTTACGCTTTCTTT.

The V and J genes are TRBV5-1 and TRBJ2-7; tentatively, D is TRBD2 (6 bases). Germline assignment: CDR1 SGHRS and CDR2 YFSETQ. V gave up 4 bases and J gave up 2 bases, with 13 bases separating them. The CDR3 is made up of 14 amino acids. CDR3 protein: CASSGMEGTYEQYF. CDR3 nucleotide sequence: TGCGCCAGCAGCGGAATGGAGGGAACCTACGAGCAGTACTTC.

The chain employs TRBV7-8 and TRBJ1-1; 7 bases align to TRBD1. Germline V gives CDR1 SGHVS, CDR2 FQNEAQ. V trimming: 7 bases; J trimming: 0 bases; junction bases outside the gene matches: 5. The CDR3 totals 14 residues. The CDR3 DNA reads TGTGCCAGCACCCTGGGGACAGTGAACACTGAAGCTTTCTTT. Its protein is CASTLGTVNTEAFF.

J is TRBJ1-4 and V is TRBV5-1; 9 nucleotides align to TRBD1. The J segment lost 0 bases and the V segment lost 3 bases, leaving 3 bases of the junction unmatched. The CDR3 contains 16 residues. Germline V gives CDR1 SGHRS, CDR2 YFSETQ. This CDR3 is CASSSGQGTTNEKLFF. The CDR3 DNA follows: TGCGCCAGCAGCTCAGGACAGGGGACAACTAATGAAAAACTGTTTTTT.

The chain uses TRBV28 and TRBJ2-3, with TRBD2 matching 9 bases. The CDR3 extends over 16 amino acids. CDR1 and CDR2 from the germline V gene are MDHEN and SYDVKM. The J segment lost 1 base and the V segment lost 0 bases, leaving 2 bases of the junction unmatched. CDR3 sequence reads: CASSLWIAGGTDTQYF. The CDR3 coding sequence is TGTGCCAGCAGTTTATGGATAGCGGGAGGCACAGATACGCAGTATTTT.

The CDR3 region has the DNA TGTGCCAGCAGTGAGGGTTGGGGGGACGGCTCGAATCAGCCCCAGCATTTT. Amino acid sequence: CASSEGWGDGSNQPQHF. The chain couples TRBV2 to TRBJ1-5, with D perhaps matching TRBD1 (5 bases). This CDR3 has 17 amino acids. The V end was cut by 3 bases, the J end by 4 bases, with 19 bases between. Germline values: CDR1 SNHLY, CDR2 FYNNEI.

DNA of the CDR3: TGTGCCTGCCGGGAAGGGGGCACGTACGAGCAGTACTTC. Protein: CACREGGTYEQYF. The rearrangement joins TRBV2 to TRBJ2-7, with 7 bases matching TRBD1. The CDR3 is made up of 13 amino acids. With 11 bases clipped from V and 4 bases from J, the junction kept 11 bases outside the gene matches. In germline, CDR1 is SNHLY, CDR2 FYNNEI. Filled out from reference TRBV2 and TRBJ2-7, the complete variable domain reads EPEVTQTPSHQVTQMGQEVILRCVPISNHLYFYWYRQILGQKVEFLVSFYNNEISEKSEIFDDQFSVERPDGSNFTLKIRSTKLEDSAMYFCACREGGTYEQYFGPGTRLTVT.

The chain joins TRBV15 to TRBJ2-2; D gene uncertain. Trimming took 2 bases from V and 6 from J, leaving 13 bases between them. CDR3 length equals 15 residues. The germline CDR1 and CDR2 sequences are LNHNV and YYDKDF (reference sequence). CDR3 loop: CATSRLEFGAGELFF. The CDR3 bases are TGTGCCACCAGCAGACTTGAATTCGGAGCCGGGGAGCTGTTTTTT.